The present TCR beta chain was sequenced within a study of identifying expanded T cells in peripheral blood. The germline V and J ends were trimmed by 0 bases and 6 bases, with 9 bases remaining between them. Germline lookup yields CDR1 SGHNT and CDR2 YYREEE (reference sequence). The CDR3 loop spans 13 amino acids. Assay: immunoSEQ multiplex PCR; the TCRdb copy retains only in-frame clones and omits some. The sample lists some 90,000 clones, 70% to 90% occurring once. This sequence joins TRBV5-4 and TRBJ1-1; no clear D. The sample taken for sequencing was blood. The clonotype was recovered from a person aged 18 to 70 in good health. The CDR3 DNA reads as TGTGCCAGCAGCTTGGAGGAGGGCCCTGAAGCTTTCTTT. Its protein product is CASSLEEGPEAFF.